These 9 T cell receptor beta chains share one sample of origin, sequenced in a study of identical twins (dated by TCRdb to 2016 to 2017). The library was obtained by 5' RACE. Instrument used: Illumina HiSeq 2000. TCRdb handled the public reads itself, with Q25 trimming in fastp and clone calling in MiXCR, and kept productive beta chains. Every CDR3 protein is listed once, alongside the most common genes and DNA of its rows. The sample table lists approximately 500,000 distinct CDR3 sequences, 20% to 30% of them with a count of one. 2.9% of the sample comes from the top ten. The same data also contributed to another study, on T cells expressing NK-cell markers.

The sample taken for sequencing was CD4+ T cells sorted from blood. Receptors originate from a woman in her late teens or twenties in good health.

This clonotype was recorded at least ten times. The chain has TRBV20-1 and TRBJ1-2; no clear D. The CDR3 runs to 9 residues. V dropped 3 bases and J dropped 7 bases, with 3 bases sitting between them. Germline V CDR1 and CDR2: DFQATT, SNEGSKA (reference sequence). DNA of the CDR3: TGCAGTGCTAGGGGTGGCTACACCTTC. Its protein product is CSARGGYTF.

This clonotype was seen only a few times. The gene calls are TRBV11-2 and TRBJ1-2, with D hard to call. Trimming left V 8 bases short and J 3 bases short, with 16 bases between. CDR1 SGHAT and CDR2 FQNNGV come from the germline V gene. The length of the CDR3 is 14 residues. CDR3 nucleotides: TGTGCCAGCGGAAGAGATCCAGGATACTATGGCTACACCTTC. Translated: CASGRDPGYYGYTF.

The chain links TRBV3-1 to TRBJ2-3; 11 nucleotides agree with TRBD1. V dropped 6 bases and J dropped 4; count of bases not matched to a gene: 9. The CDR3 spans 16 residues. Germline CDR1 LGHDT, CDR2 YNNKEL (reference sequence). In DNA form, the CDR3 reads TGTGCCAGCAGTTCTTCCCGGACAGGGGGCTCAGATACGCAGTATTTT. It encodes CASSSSRTGGSDTQYF.

The CDR3 is CASSFVSISGNTIYF. CDR3 nucleotide sequence: TGTGCCAGCAGTTTCGTGTCTATCTCTGGAAACACCATATATTTT. This chain uses TRBV12-3 or TRBV12-4 with TRBJ1-3, with D unclear. Trimming cost V 3 bases and J 0 bases, with 9 bases left between them. This CDR3 spans 15 amino acids.

The chain recombines TRBV5-1 with TRBJ2-2; TRBD2 aligns across 11 bases. The CDR3 consists of 17 residues. CDR1 is SGHRS, CDR2 YFSETQ, per germline. J was trimmed by 0 bases and V by 4 bases; bases with no gene match: 5. CDR3 protein: CASSPMTSGANTGELFF. As DNA, the CDR3 is TGCGCCAGCAGCCCGATGACTAGCGGGGCGAACACCGGGGAGCTGTTTTTT.

The chain uses TRBV10-2 and TRBJ2-5, with D hard to call. Germline lookup yields CDR1 WSHSY and CDR2 SAAADI. The germline V and J ends were trimmed by 6 bases and 0 bases, with 20 bases remaining between them. CDR3 length equals 17 residues. The CDR3 here is CASSRAAITPHQETQYF. CDR3 sequence (DNA): TGCGCCAGCAGCCGGGCAGCCATTACCCCCCACCAAGAGACCCAGTACTTC.

This clonotype was detected a few times. The CDR3 sequence is CASTAATSYEQYF. CDR3 coding DNA: TGTGCCAGCACGGCAGCAACTTCCTACGAGCAGTACTTC. V is TRBV28 and J is TRBJ2-7; D is ambiguous. Germline assignment: CDR1 MDHEN and CDR2 SYDVKM. There are 13 residues in the CDR3. Trimming took off 7 bases at V and 1 base at J, with 11 bases between the two ends.

This clonotype has just a few counts. The chain combines TRBV24-1 with TRBJ2-5; 8 positions agree with TRBD2. The V gene end was trimmed by 0 bases and the J gene end by 1 base; junction bases not matched to a gene: 6. Germline CDR1 and CDR2: KGHDR and SFDVKD. The CDR3 is 17 residues long. The CDR3 is CATSDLGPAGVQETQYF. CDR3 bases: TGTGCCACCAGTGATTTGGGGCCAGCGGGGGTCCAAGAGACCCAGTACTTC.

V usage is TRBV21-1 and J usage is TRBJ2-3; the DNA was not used to check the table's D call, TRBD1. TRBV21-1 is a recognized pseudogene. The length of the CDR3 is 16 residues. CDR3 in amino acids: CASSKTQGSPTDTQYF. Written as DNA, the CDR3 is TGTGCCAGCAGCAAGACCCAGGGCAGCCCCACAGATACGCAGTATTTT.